What follows is one T cell receptor beta chain and its context. Using immunoSEQ multiplex PCR, the repertoire was profiled, and TCRdb retains in-frame clones only, with some absent. Of under 200,000 clones in the sample, 75% to 85% were seen once. This sample was taken from a study of blood T cell repertoires in COVID-19. Whole-study context: Material from acute and convalescent COVID-19 was sourced from the United States, Italy and Spain. The analysed material was cDNA or gDNA that came from T cells, B-cell-depleted T cells, or PBMCs.

Losses at the gene ends were 7 bases for V and 6 bases for J; bases not matched to a gene: 2. There are 12 residues in the CDR3. Germline CDR1 reads SGHRS; CDR2 reads YFSETQ. The clonotype was recovered from a woman between 35 and 50 years old with COVID-19, enrolled during active disease. Sequencing was done on a sample of peripheral blood. The V call is TRBV5-1, the J call TRBJ2-2, with 8 bases matching TRBD1. DNA of the CDR3: TGCGCCAGCGGGACAGGAGCCGGGGAGCTGTTTTTT. Amino acid sequence: CASGTGAGELFF. The full variable domain, its missing parts supplied by reference TRBV5-1 and TRBJ2-2, is KAGVTQTPRYLIKTRGQQVTLSCSPISGHRSVSWYQQTPGQGLQFLFEYFSETQRNKGNFPGRFSGRQFSNSRSEMNVSTLELGDSALYLCASGTGAGELFFGEGSRLTVL.